This T cell receptor beta chain is drawn from a study of tumor-infiltrating lymphocytes in primary liver carcinoma. In this sample, this clonotype turned up many times. Reverse transcription of 500 ng total RNA with a constant-region primer produced TCR beta cDNA. Construction of TCR beta libraries relied on three successive nested multiplex PCR rounds employing slightly modified ARM-PCR. PCR rounds one and two used TRBV1-TRBV30 forward primers with a C-beta reverse primer for approximately 10 cycles each. TCRdb recomputed calls from the multiplex PCR reads with MiXCR, one row per CDR3 protein. The sample has about 110,000 distinct CDR3 sequences, around 60% seen once. The ends were cut back, 5 bases at V and 2 bases at J, with 18 bases in the middle. The germline CDR1 and CDR2 sequences are SQVTM and ANQGSEA. The CDR3 has 15 residues. Unsorted bulk tissue, 20-30 mg of it, served as the source for co-extraction of RNA and DNA.

V gene TRBV29-1 combines with J gene TRBJ2-5; TRBD1 might be the D (8 bases). The TCR comes from a woman aged 55-70 years with primary liver carcinoma and hepatitis B virus infection. The sequencing input was liver tumor tissue from sampling region 1. Subset of the sample: tumor region T1, superior pole. The CDR3 bases are TGCAGCGTTCCCCCTGACAGGGGAGGGCAAGAGACCCAGTACTTC. Translation: CSVPPDRGGQETQYF.